These T cell receptor beta chains were read from a single sample in a study of T cell responses to AZD1222 COVID-19 vaccine. Method: immunoSEQ multiplex PCR; TCRdb's copy keeps in-frame clones and lacks some. The sample shows under 150,000 clones, over 80% of them seen only once. The starting material was peripheral blood, obtained on day 0 of AZD1222 vaccination. These receptors were obtained from an adult in good health. Each CDR3 is given with its conserved first and last residue. The D gene is left open where the match is weak. Some rows have no size entry. The others give once, few or many, or a class for an expanded clone.

TGTGCCAGTAGTATTTCCCTAGCGACTGAGCAGTTCTTC	CASSISLATEQFF	few	.	TRBV19	TRBJ2-1
TGTGCCAGCAGCTTGAGTGCACAGGGGCAAGAGACCCAGTACTTC	CASSLSAQGQETQYF	.	TRBD1	TRBV5-6	TRBJ2-5
TGTGCCAGCACCCAGGGGGTACTTGTGAACACCGGGGAGCTGTTTTTT	CASTQGVLVNTGELFF	.	TRBD1	TRBV9	TRBJ2-2
TGTGCCAGTAGTTCGGCGGGAGGCCTTACAGATACGCAGTATTTT	CASSSAGGLTDTQYF	.	TRBD2	TRBV19	TRBJ2-3
TGTGCCAGCACAGGGTTCGGGAATCAGCCCCAGCATTTT	CASTGFGNQPQHF	.	.	TRBV28	TRBJ1-5
TGTGCCAGTAGTACCTTAGCGGGAGCCCCCTTTTACGAGCAGTACTTC	CASSTLAGAPFYEQYF	.	TRBD2	TRBV19	TRBJ2-7
TGTGCCAGCGGCCGACGACAGGCTCTCTCTGGAAACACCATATATTTT	CASGRRQALSGNTIYF	.	.	TRBV13	TRBJ1-3
TGTGCCAGCAGCTTGGTGGGGGGCTCGAGCTACGAGCAGTACTTC	CASSLVGGSSYEQYF	few	.	TRBV5-4	TRBJ2-7
TGTGCCAGCAGTTACCCTGGACTAGCGGGACGATACGAGCAGTACTTC	CASSYPGLAGRYEQYF	.	TRBD2	TRBV6-2/TRBV6-3	TRBJ2-7
TGTGCCAGCAGCTTGGAACTAGCCAGCTACGAGCAGTACTTC	CASSLELASYEQYF	.	.	TRBV5-6	TRBJ2-7
TGTGCCACAAGTTCGACTAGCGGACGATATGAGCAGTTCTTC	CATSSTSGRYEQFF	.	TRBD2	TRBV24-1	TRBJ2-1
TGCGCCAGCAGCCAAGCACGGACCACGGATACGCAGTATTTT	CASSQARTTDTQYF	.	.	TRBV4-1	TRBJ2-3
TGTGCCAGCAGTCCCCGACGGGGGACAGATACGCAGTATTTT	CASSPRRGTDTQYF	.	.	TRBV27	TRBJ2-3
TGTGCCAGCAGTCCGACAGGGGTAGGAGGCGAGCAGTACTTC	CASSPTGVGGEQYF	.	TRBD1	TRBV7-9	TRBJ2-7
TGTGCCAGTAGTATTAGCGGGAGCGGCACCGGGGAGCTGTTTTTT	CASSISGSGTGELFF	.	TRBD2	TRBV19	TRBJ2-2
TGTGCCAGCTCACCATTATTATTACAGATGAACACTGAAGCTTTCTTT	CASSPLLLQMNTEAFF	.	.	TRBV18	TRBJ1-1
TGTGCCAGCAGTGAATTGGTGGTTGGGGCGGATGGCTATGGCTACACCTTC	CASSELVVGADGYGYTF	.	.	TRBV2	TRBJ1-2
TGTGCCAGCAGTAAATACCGCGACCCCTCCTACGAGCAGTACTTC	CASSKYRDPSYEQYF	.	.	TRBV2	TRBJ2-7
TGTGCCAGCAGTTTTCCCGGGACAGGCACAGATACGCAGTATTTT	CASSFPGTGTDTQYF	.	TRBD1	TRBV27	TRBJ2-3
TGTGCCAGTAGCATCCAGGGGTATAGCAATCAGCCCCAGCATTTT	CASSIQGYSNQPQHF	.	.	TRBV19	TRBJ1-5
TGTGCCAGCAATGGGAGGGAATTAGGTGGCTACACCTTC	CASNGRELGGYTF	.	.	TRBV2	TRBJ1-2
TGTGCCAGCAGCTTCGGAAGCGGGAGGACTGCGGGGATGACCTACAATGAGCAGTTCTTC	CASSFGSGRTAGMTYNEQFF	.	TRBD2	TRBV7-3	TRBJ2-1
TGTGCCAGCAGTCACCGGACAGGGTTCACCGGGGAGCTGTTTTTT	CASSHRTGFTGELFF	.	TRBD1	TRBV28	TRBJ2-2
TGCGCCAGCAGCGAGCGGGTGGTGAACACTGAAGCTTTCTTT	CASSERVVNTEAFF	.	.	TRBV5-1	TRBJ1-1
TGTGCCAGCAGGCTGGGGGGGCAAGACGACTACGAGCAGTACTTC	CASRLGGQDDYEQYF	.	.	TRBV28	TRBJ2-7
TGTGCCAGCAGCCCGAGGGGGGGGCTTAGGAACACTGAAGCTTTCTTT	CASSPRGGLRNTEAFF	.	.	TRBV7-3	TRBJ1-1